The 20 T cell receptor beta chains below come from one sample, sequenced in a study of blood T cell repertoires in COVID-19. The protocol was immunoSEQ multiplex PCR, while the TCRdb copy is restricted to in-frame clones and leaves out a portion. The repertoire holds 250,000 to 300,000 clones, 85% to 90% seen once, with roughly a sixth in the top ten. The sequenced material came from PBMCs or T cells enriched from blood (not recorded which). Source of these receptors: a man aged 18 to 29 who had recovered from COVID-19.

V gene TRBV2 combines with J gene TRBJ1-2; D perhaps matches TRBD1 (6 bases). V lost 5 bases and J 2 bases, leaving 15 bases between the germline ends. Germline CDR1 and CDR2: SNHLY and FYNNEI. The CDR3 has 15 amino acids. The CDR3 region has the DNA TGTGCCAGCAGTCAGCAGGGGTTTGGGAACTATGGCTACACCTTC. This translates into CASSQQGFGNYGYTF.

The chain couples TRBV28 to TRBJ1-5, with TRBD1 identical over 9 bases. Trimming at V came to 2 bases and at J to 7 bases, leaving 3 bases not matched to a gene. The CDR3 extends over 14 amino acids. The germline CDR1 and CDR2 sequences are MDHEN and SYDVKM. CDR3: CASSLDRGYQPQHF. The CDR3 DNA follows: TGTGCCAGCAGTTTAGACAGGGGGTACCAGCCCCAGCATTTT.

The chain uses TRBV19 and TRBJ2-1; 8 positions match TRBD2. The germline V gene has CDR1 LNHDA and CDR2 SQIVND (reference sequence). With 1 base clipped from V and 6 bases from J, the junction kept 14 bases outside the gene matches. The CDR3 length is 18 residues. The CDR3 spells CASSIVDVGRALSNEQFF. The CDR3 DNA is TGTGCCAGTAGTATAGTTGATGTCGGGAGGGCCCTGAGCAATGAGCAGTTCTTC.

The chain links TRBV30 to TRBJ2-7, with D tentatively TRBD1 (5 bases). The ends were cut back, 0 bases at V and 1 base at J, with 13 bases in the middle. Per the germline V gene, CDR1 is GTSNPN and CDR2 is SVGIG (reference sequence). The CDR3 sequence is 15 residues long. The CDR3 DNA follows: TGTGCCTGGAGTGTCGGCAGGACATTTTCCTACGAGCAGTACTTC. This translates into CAWSVGRTFSYEQYF.

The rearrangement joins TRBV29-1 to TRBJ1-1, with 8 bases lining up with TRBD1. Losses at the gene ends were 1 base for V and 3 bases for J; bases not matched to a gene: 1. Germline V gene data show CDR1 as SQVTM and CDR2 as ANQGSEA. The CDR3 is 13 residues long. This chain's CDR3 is CSVEGQGHTEAFF. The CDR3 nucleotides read TGCAGCGTTGAAGGACAGGGGCACACTGAAGCTTTCTTT. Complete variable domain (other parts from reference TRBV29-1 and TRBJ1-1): SAVISQKPSRDICQRGTSLTIQCQVDSQVTMMFWYRQQPGQSLTLIATANQGSEATYESGFVIDKFPISRPNLTFSTLTVSNMSPEDSSIYLCSVEGQGHTEAFFGQGTRLTVV.

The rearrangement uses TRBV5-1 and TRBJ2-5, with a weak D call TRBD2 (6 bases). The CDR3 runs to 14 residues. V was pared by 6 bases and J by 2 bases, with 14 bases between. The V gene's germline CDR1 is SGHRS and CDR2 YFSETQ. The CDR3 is CASTKAGRQETQYF. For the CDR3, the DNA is TGCGCCAGCACCAAAGCGGGCAGACAAGAGACCCAGTACTTC.

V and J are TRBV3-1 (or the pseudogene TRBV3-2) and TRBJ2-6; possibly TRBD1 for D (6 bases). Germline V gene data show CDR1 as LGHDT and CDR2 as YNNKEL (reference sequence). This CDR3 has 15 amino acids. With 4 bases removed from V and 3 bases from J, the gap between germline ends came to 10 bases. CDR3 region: CASSLQGDGANVLTF. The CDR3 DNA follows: TGTGCCAGCAGCCTACAGGGAGATGGGGCCAACGTCCTGACTTTC.

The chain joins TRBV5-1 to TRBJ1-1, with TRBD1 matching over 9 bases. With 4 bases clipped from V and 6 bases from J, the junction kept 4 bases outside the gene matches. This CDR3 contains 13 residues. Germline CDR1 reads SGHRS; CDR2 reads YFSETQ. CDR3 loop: CASSVGQGSEAFF. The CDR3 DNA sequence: TGCGCCAGCAGCGTCGGACAGGGGTCTGAAGCTTTCTTT.

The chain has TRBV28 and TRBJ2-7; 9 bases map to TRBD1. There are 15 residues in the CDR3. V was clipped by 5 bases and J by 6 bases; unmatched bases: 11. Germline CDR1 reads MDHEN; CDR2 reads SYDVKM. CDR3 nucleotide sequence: TGTGCCAGCAGTCTAACGGGACAGGGAGTTCGCGAGCAGTACTTC. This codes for CASSLTGQGVREQYF.

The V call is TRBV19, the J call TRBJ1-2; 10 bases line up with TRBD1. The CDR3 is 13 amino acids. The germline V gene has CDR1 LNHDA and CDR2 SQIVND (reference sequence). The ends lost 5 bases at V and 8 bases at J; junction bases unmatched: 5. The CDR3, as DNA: TGTGCCAGTAGTCCGGGACAGGGGATCGGCTACACCTTC. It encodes CASSPGQGIGYTF. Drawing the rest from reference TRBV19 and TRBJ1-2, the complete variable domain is DGGITQSPKYLFRKEGQNVTLSCEQNLNHDAMYWYRQDPGQGLRLIYYSQIVNDFQKGDIAEGYSVSREKKESFPLTVTSAQKNPTAFYLCASSPGQGIGYTFGSGTRLTVV.

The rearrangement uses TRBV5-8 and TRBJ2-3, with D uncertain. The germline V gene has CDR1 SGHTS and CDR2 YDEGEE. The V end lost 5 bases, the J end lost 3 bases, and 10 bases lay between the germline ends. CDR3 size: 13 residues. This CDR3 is CASRHTTTDTQYF. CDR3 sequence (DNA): TGTGCCAGCAGACACACTACAACAGATACGCAGTATTTT.

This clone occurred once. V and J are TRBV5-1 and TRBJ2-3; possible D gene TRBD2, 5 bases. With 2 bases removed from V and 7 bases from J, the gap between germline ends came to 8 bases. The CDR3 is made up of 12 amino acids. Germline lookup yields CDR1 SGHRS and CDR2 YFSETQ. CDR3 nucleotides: TGCGCCAGCAGCTTCGGGGAGAATACGCAGTATTTT. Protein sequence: CASSFGENTQYF.

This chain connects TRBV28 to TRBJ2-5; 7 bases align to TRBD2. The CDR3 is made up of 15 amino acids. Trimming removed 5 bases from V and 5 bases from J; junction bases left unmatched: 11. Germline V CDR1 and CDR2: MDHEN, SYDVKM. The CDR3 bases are TGTGCCAGCAGTCCGACTAGCAGAAGACGGGAGACCCAGTACTTC. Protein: CASSPTSRRRETQYF.

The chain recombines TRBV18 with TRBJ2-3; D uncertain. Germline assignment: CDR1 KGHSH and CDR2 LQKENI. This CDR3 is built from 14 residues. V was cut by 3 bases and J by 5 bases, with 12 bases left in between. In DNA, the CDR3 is TGTGCCAGCTCACCGCTCGCAGGCAGAGATACGCAGTATTTT. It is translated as CASSPLAGRDTQYF.

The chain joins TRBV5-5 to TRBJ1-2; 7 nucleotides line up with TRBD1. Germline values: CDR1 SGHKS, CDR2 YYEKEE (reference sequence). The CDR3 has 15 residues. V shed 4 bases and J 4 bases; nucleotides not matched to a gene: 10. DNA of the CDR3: TGTGCCAGCAGCGTAGAGACAGGGCCCCTCTATGGCTACACCTTC. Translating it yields CASSVETGPLYGYTF. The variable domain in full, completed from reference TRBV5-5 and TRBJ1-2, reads DAGVTQSPTHLIKTRGQQVTLRCSPISGHKSVSWYQQVLGQGPQFIFQYYEKEERGRGNFPDRFSARQFPNYSSELNVNALLLGDSALYLCASSVETGPLYGYTFGSGTRLTVV.

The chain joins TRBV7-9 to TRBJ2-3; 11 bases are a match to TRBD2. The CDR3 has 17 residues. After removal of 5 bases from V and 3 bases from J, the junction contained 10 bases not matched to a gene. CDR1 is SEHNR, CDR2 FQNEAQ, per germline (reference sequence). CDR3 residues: CASSPLTSGSRTDTQYF. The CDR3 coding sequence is TGTGCCAGCAGCCCCCTAACTAGCGGGAGTAGAACAGATACGCAGTATTTT.

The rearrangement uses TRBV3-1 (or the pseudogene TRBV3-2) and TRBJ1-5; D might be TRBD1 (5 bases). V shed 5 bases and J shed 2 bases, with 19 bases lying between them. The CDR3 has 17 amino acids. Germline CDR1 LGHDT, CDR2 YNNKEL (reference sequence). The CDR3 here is CASSSAGPTAGNQPQHF. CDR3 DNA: TGTGCCAGCAGCTCCGCGGGGCCTACGGCTGGCAATCAGCCCCAGCATTTT.

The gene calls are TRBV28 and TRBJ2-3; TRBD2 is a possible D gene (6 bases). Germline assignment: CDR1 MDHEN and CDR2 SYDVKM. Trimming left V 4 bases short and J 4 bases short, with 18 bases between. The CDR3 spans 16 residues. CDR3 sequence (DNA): TGTGCCAGCAGTTCCCCCGGCGAACTAGCCGCAGATACGCAGTATTTT. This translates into CASSSPGELAADTQYF.

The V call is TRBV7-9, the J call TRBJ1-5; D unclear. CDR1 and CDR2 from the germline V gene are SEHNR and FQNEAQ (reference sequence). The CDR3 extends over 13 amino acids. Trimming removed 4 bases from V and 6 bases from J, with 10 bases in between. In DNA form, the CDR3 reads TGTGCCAGCAGCTCCGGTCATCTTCAGCCCCAGCATTTT. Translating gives CASSSGHLQPQHF.

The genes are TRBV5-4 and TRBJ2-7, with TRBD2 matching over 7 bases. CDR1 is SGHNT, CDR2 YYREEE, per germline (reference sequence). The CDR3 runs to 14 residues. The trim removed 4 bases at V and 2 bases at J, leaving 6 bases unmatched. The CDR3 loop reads CASSASGGAYEQYF. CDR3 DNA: TGTGCCAGCAGCGCTAGCGGAGGAGCCTACGAGCAGTACTTC.